This TCR beta chain was recovered during a study of T cell responses to AZD1222 COVID-19 vaccine. Comments on this clone: Its matching antigen is unknown.

Germline V gene lookup returns CDR1 SGHKS and CDR2 YYEKEE (reference sequence). V lost 2 bases and J lost 1, with 4 bases in between. This CDR3 contains 13 residues. Study-level points and caveats: Reportedly, nearly half the spike-specific TCRs target unmutated variant regions. White British ancestry dominated among donors, who included more females, and clonal diversity was possibly underestimated. No day 14 peak samples; only post-peak repertoires were characterized.

Only in-frame clones appear in the TCRdb table, and some are missing; sequencing was by immunoSEQ multiplex PCR. The data contain about 88,000 clones, roughly nine tenths of them singletons. The chain carries TRBV5-5 and TRBJ1-5; D is ambiguous. The sequence derives from an adult who received the AZD1222 COVID-19 vaccine. The material sequenced was peripheral blood, taken 28 days after the second AZD1222 dose. CDR3 sequence (DNA): TGTGCCAGCAGCTTAGGCAGCAATCAGCCCCAGCATTTT. It is translated as CASSLGSNQPQHF.